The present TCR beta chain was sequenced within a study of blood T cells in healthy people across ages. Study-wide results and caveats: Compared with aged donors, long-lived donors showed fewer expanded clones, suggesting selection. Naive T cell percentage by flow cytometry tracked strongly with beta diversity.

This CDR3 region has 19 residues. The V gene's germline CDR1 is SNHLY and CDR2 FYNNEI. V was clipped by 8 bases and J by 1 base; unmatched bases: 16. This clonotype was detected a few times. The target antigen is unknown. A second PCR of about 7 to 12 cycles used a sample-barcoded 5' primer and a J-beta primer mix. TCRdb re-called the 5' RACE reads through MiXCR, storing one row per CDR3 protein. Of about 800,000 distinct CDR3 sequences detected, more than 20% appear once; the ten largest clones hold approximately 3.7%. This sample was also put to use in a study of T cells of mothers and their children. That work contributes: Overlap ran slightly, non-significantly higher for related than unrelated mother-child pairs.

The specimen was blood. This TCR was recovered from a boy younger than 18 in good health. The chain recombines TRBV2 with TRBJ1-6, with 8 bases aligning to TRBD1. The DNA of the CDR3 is TGTGCCAGCCTTTTGGGCAGGGGGCGATCGGCGTCCTATAATTCACCCCTCCACTTT. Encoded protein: CASLLGRGRSASYNSPLHF. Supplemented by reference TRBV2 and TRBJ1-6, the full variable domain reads EPEVTQTPSHQVTQMGQEVILRCVPISNHLYFYWYRQILGQKVEFLVSFYNNEISEKSEIFDDQFSVERPDGSNFTLKIRSTKLEDSAMYFCASLLGRGRSASYNSPLHFGNGTRLTVT.